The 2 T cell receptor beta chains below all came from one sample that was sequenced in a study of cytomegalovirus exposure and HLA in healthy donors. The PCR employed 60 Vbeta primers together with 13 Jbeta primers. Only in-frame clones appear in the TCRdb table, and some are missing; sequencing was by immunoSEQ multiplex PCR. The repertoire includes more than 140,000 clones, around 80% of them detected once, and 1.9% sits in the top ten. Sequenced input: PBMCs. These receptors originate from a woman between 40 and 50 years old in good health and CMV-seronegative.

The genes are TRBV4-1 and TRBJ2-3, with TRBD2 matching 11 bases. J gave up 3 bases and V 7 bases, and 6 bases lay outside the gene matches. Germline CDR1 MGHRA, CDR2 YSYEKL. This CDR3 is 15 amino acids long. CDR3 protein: CASTFGTSGTDTQYF. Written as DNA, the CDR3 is TGCGCCAGCACCTTTGGGACTAGCGGTACAGATACGCAGTATTTT.

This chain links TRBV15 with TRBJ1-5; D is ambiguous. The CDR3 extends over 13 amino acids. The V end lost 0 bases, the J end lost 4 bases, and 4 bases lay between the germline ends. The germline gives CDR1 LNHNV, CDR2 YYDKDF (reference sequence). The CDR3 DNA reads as TGTGCCACCAGCAGAGATCAAAATCAGCCCCAGCATTTT. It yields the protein CATSRDQNQPQHF.